This T cell receptor beta chain was sequenced in a study of human T cells and chemical hapten exposure. Study results and caveats: Expanded TCRs showed more large CDR3 clusters than pre-sensitization or healthy control sets.

V was pared by 1 base and J by 6 bases, with 16 bases between. Germline-derived CDR1 and CDR2 are KGHSH and LQKENI. CDR3 length equals 15 residues. A single record per CDR3 protein comes from TCRdb applying MiXCR to the RACE reads. The sample lists about 82,000 distinct CDR3 sequences; roughly 13% were seen once. Time point: patch test 3, about 24 weeks after DPC sensitization. The treatment is: therapeutic diphenylcyclopropenone sensitization with weekly scalp DPC. This clonotype came up many times. Its antigen is currently unknown. Sequences were derived from whole blood, sampled in connection with sensitization to the hapten diphenylcyclopropenone (DPC). This chain links TRBV18 with TRBJ2-7; D might be TRBD1 (5 bases). This receptor was taken from a woman in her 50s with alopecia areata. Some clones in this sample may be carry-over from other donors' samples. The CDR3: CASSPLGRVSSEQYF. CDR3 nucleotides: TGTGCCAGCTCACCACTGGGCAGGGTGAGTTCCGAGCAGTACTTC. Full variable domain (outside the CDR3, taken from reference TRBV18 and TRBJ2-7): NAGVMQNPRHLVRRRGQEARLRCSPMKGHSHVYWYRQLPEEGLKFMVYLQKENIIDESGMPKERFSAEFPKEGPSILRIQQVVRGDSAAYFCASSPLGRVSSEQYFGPGTRLTVT.